This TCR beta chain came from a study of T-cell reconstitution after alpha-beta-depleted transplantation in children. Study-wide results and caveats: Newly made T cells mostly supplied T-cell counts and diversity one year after transplant. Several hundred rapidly expanded clones from non-depleted graft cells reportedly supplied alpha-beta T cells about two months post-transplant.

As it was prepared, the TCRbeta library received unique molecular identifiers. TCRdb fed the PCR reads into MiXCR, producing one record per CDR3 protein. In the table there are a few hundred thousand distinct CDR3 sequences, roughly 7.8% of which are singletons. Remarks on this clonotype: Its specificity is not known.

This CDR3 contains 16 residues. Germline lookup yields CDR1 SGHTA and CDR2 FQGNSA. Trimming removed 1 base from V and 5 bases from J, with 17 bases in between. The V call is TRBV7-2, the J call TRBJ1-2, with a tentative D call TRBD1 (6 bases). The specimen was peripheral blood, collected 360 days after TCRalphabeta/CD19-depleted stem cell transplant. The receptor was derived from a female patient aged 2-10 years who had a stem cell transplant for Fanconi anemia, so the T cells may come from the graft donor. The CDR3 loop is CASSLGHLGARYGYTF. The CDR3 coding sequence is TGTGCCAGCAGCTTAGGTCATCTGGGGGCGAGATATGGCTACACCTTC.